Sequencing of this T cell receptor (beta chain) was carried out in a study of T cell clones after liver transplantation. About the research overall: Liver transplant recipients had immunosuppression withdrawal attempted within 2 years. Pre-transplant mixed lymphocyte reactions yielded third-party-reactive TCRbeta sequences as comparators for graft-donor-reactive sequences. Samples came pre-transplant, pre-randomization before withdrawal, and post-randomization after withdrawal ended.

With respect to this clone: Antigen unknown.

The germline V and J ends were trimmed by 5 bases and 1 base, with 24 bases remaining between them. This CDR3 has 20 amino acids. The V gene's germline CDR1 is MDHEN and CDR2 SYDVKM. Study-wide findings and caveats: Rather than being deleted, graft donor-reactive T cells may have moved into the graft.

Method: immunoSEQ multiplex PCR; TCRdb's copy keeps in-frame clones and lacks some. The sample lists about 78,000 clones, about four fifths occurring once. This chain joins TRBV28 and TRBJ2-6; a weak D match, TRBD1 (6 bases). The receptor was derived from a human donor who received a liver transplant. Specimen: CD4+ T cells from blood, collected before liver transplant. Here the CDR3 reads CASSPIVGARLGSGANVLTF. CDR3 DNA sequence: TGTGCCAGCAGTCCCATCGTGGGGGCGAGGCTAGGGTCTGGGGCCAACGTCCTGACTTTC.